The 17 T cell receptor beta chains below were found in one sample sequenced in a study of CD8 T cells in seronegative destructive rheumatoid arthritis. Sequenced by immunoSEQ multiplex PCR; TCRdb stores in-frame clones only, minus some. The top ten hold over 25% of the sample, which has roughly 13,000 clones, 80% to 85% seen once. Sequencing used CD8+ T cells from blood. These receptors came from a woman aged 30 to 50 with seronegative destructive rheumatoid arthritis.

The chain employs TRBV4-1 and TRBJ1-5; D may be TRBD1 (5 bases). Germline-derived CDR1 and CDR2 are MGHRA and YSYEKL. This CDR3 spans 15 amino acids. V lost 0 bases and J lost 3, with 9 bases in between. CDR3 amino acids: CASSQDPGVNQPQHF. As DNA, the CDR3 is TGCGCCAGCAGCCAAGACCCGGGGGTCAATCAGCCCCAGCATTTT.

This chain links TRBV28 with TRBJ2-5; 8 bases align to TRBD1. Germline CDR1 is MDHEN and CDR2 is SYDVKM. The CDR3 runs 16 residues. V shed 6 bases, J shed 4 bases, and the junction held 13 bases outside the gene matches. CDR3 loop: CASSLAGRGPLETQYF. The CDR3, as DNA: TGTGCCAGCAGCCTAGCTGGCAGGGGGCCCTTAGAGACCCAGTACTTC.

The chain carries TRBV13 and TRBJ2-1, with 13 bases matching TRBD2. The CDR3 totals 16 residues. Germline-derived CDR1 and CDR2 are PRHDT and FYEKMQ (reference sequence). V was pared by 5 bases and J by 8 bases, with 9 bases of the junction left unmatched. The CDR3 sequence: CASSLPGTSGVDEQFF. The CDR3 nucleotides read TGTGCCAGCAGCCTCCCAGGGACTAGCGGGGTCGATGAGCAGTTCTTC.

The chain is built from TRBV28 and TRBJ1-1; D not resolved. Trimming pared 3 bases from V and 7 bases from J, leaving 15 bases between. Germline assignment: CDR1 MDHEN and CDR2 SYDVKM. The CDR3 is 14 amino acids. CDR3 sequence (DNA): TGTGCCAGCAGTTTTGCGGGGTGGGGAAATGAAGCTTTCTTT. This codes for CASSFAGWGNEAFF. The whole variable domain, filled in from reference TRBV28 and TRBJ1-1, reads DVKVTQSSRYLVKRTGEKVFLECVQDMDHENMFWYRQDPGLGLRLIYFSYDVKMKEKGDIPEGYSVSREKKERFSLILESASTNQTSMYLCASSFAGWGNEAFFGQGTRLTVV.

The DNA of the CDR3 is TGCGCCAGCAGCCAAGAAGACCGGAGGCAAGAGACCCAGTACTTC. Translated, it gives CASSQEDRRQETQYF. The chain carries TRBV4-1 and TRBJ2-5; D perhaps matches TRBD2 (5 bases). The CDR3 is 15 amino acids. Germline CDR1 is MGHRA and CDR2 is YSYEKL. V lost 0 bases and J lost 2, with 10 bases in between.

V gene TRBV28 combines with J gene TRBJ1-2; D ambiguous. V dropped 2 bases and J dropped 0 bases, with 7 bases sitting between them. Germline V gene sequence: CDR1 MDHEN, CDR2 SYDVKM. The CDR3 is 14 residues long. CDR3: CASSLAQTNYGYTF. The CDR3 region has the DNA TGTGCCAGCAGTTTAGCACAGACTAACTATGGCTACACCTTC.

This chain connects TRBV7-9 to TRBJ2-6; 9 bases are shared with TRBD1. This CDR3 spans 16 amino acids. Per germline, CDR1 SEHNR and CDR2 FQNEAQ (reference sequence). J lost 0 bases, V lost 4 bases, and 1 base had no gene match. The CDR3 coding sequence is TGTGCCAGCAGCTCGACAGGGGGCTCTGGGGCCAACGTCCTGACTTTC. This gives the protein CASSSTGGSGANVLTF.

The genes are TRBV6-5 and TRBJ1-2; D may be TRBD1 (5 bases). V dropped 8 bases and J dropped 8 bases, with 12 bases sitting between them. The CDR3 contains 11 residues. Germline values: CDR1 MNHEY, CDR2 SVGAGI. The CDR3 loop is CASGGGLGYTF. The DNA for the CDR3 is TGTGCCAGCGGGGGAGGTCTCGGCTACACCTTC.

The genes are TRBV27 and TRBJ2-2; 11 bases align to TRBD2. The CDR3 runs to 19 residues. Germline CDR1 is MNHEY and CDR2 is SMNVEV (reference sequence). Unmatched junction bases numbered 17, after V lost 6 bases and J lost 5 bases. For the CDR3, the DNA is TGTGCCAGCAGCACCGAAATCTTAGCGGGGGGGCGGGGAACCGGGGAGCTGTTTTTT. Translation gives CASSTEILAGGRGTGELFF.

By share, this clone counts as medium-sized. V and J are TRBV2 and TRBJ2-7; TRBD2 might be the D (5 bases). Deletions cut 6 bases from V and 3 bases from J, with 18 bases between. The CDR3 contains 15 residues. Germline V lookup: CDR1 SNHLY, CDR2 FYNNEI. The CDR3 DNA reads TGTGCCAGCAGGGACCTTGGAGGATCCTTCTACGAGCAGTACTTC. Its protein is CASRDLGGSFYEQYF.

This chain links TRBV11-2 with TRBJ2-7, with D uncertain. Trimming pared 1 base from V and 4 bases from J, leaving 8 bases between. Per germline, CDR1 SGHAT and CDR2 FQNNGV. The CDR3 contains 13 residues. In nucleotides, the CDR3 is TGTGCCAGCAGCTTAGGAGGAGAGTACGAGCAGTACTTC. Its protein product is CASSLGGEYEQYF.

This chain links TRBV4-1 with TRBJ2-7; D perhaps matches TRBD1 (6 bases). CDR1 is MGHRA and CDR2 is YSYEKL in the germline V gene. The germline V and J ends were trimmed by 4 bases and 5 bases, with 12 bases remaining between them. This CDR3 contains 13 residues. In nucleotides, the CDR3 is TGCGCCAGCAGCCCACAACAGGGAGACGAGCAGTACGTC. It yields the protein CASSPQQGDEQYV.

The gene calls are TRBV7-6 and TRBJ2-5, with D maybe TRBD1 (7 bases). Trimming left V 5 bases short and J 2 bases short, with 21 bases between. This CDR3 region has 17 residues. Per the germline V gene, CDR1 is SGHVS and CDR2 is FNYEAQ. Written as DNA, the CDR3 is TGTGCCAGCAGCCCTCGATCGGTGCGGGACAGACAAGAGACCCAGTACTTC. As protein: CASSPRSVRDRQETQYF.

The rearrangement joins TRBV28 to TRBJ2-3, with 8 positions matching TRBD1. Germline V gives CDR1 MDHEN, CDR2 SYDVKM. The V gene end was trimmed by 6 bases and the J gene end by 0 bases; junction bases not matched to a gene: 14. This CDR3 spans 18 amino acids. The DNA for the CDR3 is TGTGCCAGCAGCCACGATACCTTGACAGGGGATAGCACAGATACGCAGTATTTT. Amino acid sequence: CASSHDTLTGDSTDTQYF.

The CDR3 is CASSLLVGALDTQYF. The CDR3 DNA follows: TGTGCCAGCAGCTTGTTGGTTGGGGCGCTAGATACGCAGTATTTT. The V call is TRBV5-6, the J call TRBJ2-3; the D gene is possibly TRBD1 (5 bases). V was trimmed by 1 base and J by 5 bases, leaving 14 bases between them. The CDR3 consists of 15 residues. Germline assignment: CDR1 SGHDT and CDR2 YYEEEE.

This chain uses TRBV7-6 with TRBJ2-2, with a weak D call TRBD2 (5 bases). CDR1 is SGHVS, CDR2 FNYEAQ, per germline. This CDR3 spans 13 amino acids. V was clipped by 5 bases and J by 9 bases, with 13 bases between them. The CDR3 DNA is TGTGCCAGCAGCCCCAGGACTCCCTGGGAGCTGTTTTTT. Encoded protein: CASSPRTPWELFF.

This clone was counted between two and nine times. V usage is TRBV28 and J usage is TRBJ1-3; D unclear. Germline values: CDR1 MDHEN, CDR2 SYDVKM. The CDR3 is 12 amino acids. The V end was cut by 8 bases, the J end by 4 bases, with 9 bases between. CDR3 bases: TGTGCCAGCTCCCTTGCGGGAAACACCATATATTTT. Its translation: CASSLAGNTIYF.